The 20 T cell receptor beta chains below come from one sample, sequenced in a study of radiotherapy plus CTLA-4 blockade in lung cancer. Here immunoSEQ multiplex PCR was the method, and the copy in TCRdb shows in-frame clones only, minus some. Altogether 25,000 to 30,000 clones are present, roughly 79% being singletons, with the ten largest covering less than 25%. Sequencing was performed on peripheral blood, taken from a patient treated with radiotherapy plus ipilimumab. These receptors were collected from a human donor with non-small cell lung cancer that progressed on radiotherapy plus ipilimumab.

The chain uses TRBV5-6 and TRBJ1-5, with TRBD1 matching over 7 bases. The CDR3 has 15 amino acids. The ends lost 4 bases at V and 3 bases at J; junction bases unmatched: 7. Per the germline V gene, CDR1 is SGHDT and CDR2 is YYEEEE. The CDR3 region is CASSPGTANNQPQHF. CDR3 sequence (DNA): TGTGCCAGCAGCCCCGGGACAGCCAACAATCAGCCCCAGCATTTT. Using reference TRBV5-6 and TRBJ1-5 for the parts outside the CDR3, the full variable domain is DAGVTQSPTHLIKTRGQQVTLRCSPKSGHDTVSWYQQALGQGPQFIFQYYEEEERQRGNFPDRFSGHQFPNYSSELNVNALLLGDSALYLCASSPGTANNQPQHFGDGTRLSIL.

This chain links TRBV4-3 with TRBJ2-3; possible D gene TRBD1, 6 bases. Trimming pared 0 bases from V and 0 bases from J, leaving 16 bases between. The CDR3 has 18 amino acids. Germline-derived CDR1 and CDR2 are LGHNA and YSLEER. CDR3 loop: CASSQDPLQGTSTDTQYF. The CDR3 DNA is TGCGCCAGCAGCCAAGATCCCCTACAGGGCACTAGCACAGATACGCAGTATTTT.

This clone was seen only a few times. The J gene is TRBJ1-2, the V gene TRBV7-9; D is perhaps TRBD1 (5 bases). The CDR3 runs 11 residues. Per germline, CDR1 SEHNR and CDR2 FQNEAQ (reference sequence). V lost 5 bases to trimming and J lost 12 bases, with 13 bases between them. The CDR3 protein is CASSNRDSNTF. CDR3 in DNA: TGTGCCAGCAGCAACCGGGACTCCAACACCTTC.

The chain joins TRBV6-5 to TRBJ1-2; D not certain. V lost 8 bases and J lost 1, with 8 bases in between. Looked up from germline, CDR1 is MNHEY and CDR2 is SVGAGI. This CDR3 spans 12 amino acids. The CDR3 sequence: CASAQSNYGYTF. The DNA of the CDR3 is TGTGCCAGCGCACAGAGTAACTATGGCTACACCTTC.

The CDR3 is CASSQGPGTGGQPQHF. CDR3 nucleotides: TGCGCCAGCAGCCAAGGTCCCGGGACAGGGGGTCAGCCCCAGCATTTT. This chain joins TRBV4-1 and TRBJ1-5; 11 bases fit TRBD1. The CDR3 is made up of 16 amino acids. The V gene's germline CDR1 is MGHRA and CDR2 YSYEKL. The ends lost 1 base at V and 6 bases at J; junction bases unmatched: 5.

The chain couples TRBV27 to TRBJ1-5; TRBD1 aligns across 7 bases. The CDR3 runs 13 residues. The germline V gene has CDR1 MNHEY and CDR2 SMNVEV (reference sequence). V shed 7 bases and J 5 bases; nucleotides not matched to a gene: 5. The DNA of the CDR3 is TGTGCCAGCAAGCAAACAGGGGATCAGCCCCAGCATTTT. This codes for CASKQTGDQPQHF.

The V and J genes are TRBV7-9 and TRBJ2-7, with TRBD1 matching 8 bases. Germline-derived CDR1 and CDR2 are SEHNR and FQNEAQ (reference sequence). The V gene end was trimmed by 3 bases and the J gene end by 3 bases; junction bases not matched to a gene: 7. The CDR3 runs 15 residues. CDR3 in DNA: TGTGCCAGCAGCTTCTGGACAGGGTCGTTCTACGAGCAGTACTTC. Translating it yields CASSFWTGSFYEQYF. Looking up the rest from reference TRBV7-9 and TRBJ2-7 gives the full variable domain: DTGVSQNPRHKITKRGQNVTFRCDPISEHNRLYWYRQTLGQGPEFLTYFQNEAQLEKSRLLSDRFSAERPKGSFSTLEIQRTEQGDSAMYLCASSFWTGSFYEQYFGPGTRLTVT.

In this sample, this clone turned up a few times. The chain employs TRBV10-3 and TRBJ2-1; 9 positions agree with TRBD1. This CDR3 contains 15 residues. Unmatched junction bases numbered 8, after V lost 6 bases and J lost 5 bases. In germline, CDR1 is ENHRY, CDR2 SYGVKD. CDR3 loop: CAIRDRGEVDNEQFF. CDR3 bases: TGTGCCATCAGGGACAGGGGAGAAGTGGACAATGAGCAGTTCTTC.

The chain is built from TRBV15 and TRBJ2-6; the D gene is possibly TRBD1 (5 bases). V was cut by 0 bases and J by 2 bases, with 11 bases left in between. The CDR3 is made up of 17 amino acids. Germline CDR1 LNHNV, CDR2 YYDKDF (reference sequence). For the CDR3, the DNA is TGTGCCACCAGCAGAGACAGGGCGGTAGCTGGGGCCAACGTCCTGACTTTC. Translated: CATSRDRAVAGANVLTF.

The CDR3 sequence is CASSVAQGWNSPLHF. The CDR3 nucleotides read TGTGCCAGCAGCGTAGCGCAGGGTTGGAATTCACCCCTCCACTTT. This chain uses TRBV9 with TRBJ1-6; D possibly corresponds to TRBD1 (5 bases). With 0 bases removed from V and 7 bases from J, the gap between germline ends came to 11 bases. This CDR3 region has 15 residues. The germline V gene has CDR1 SGDLS and CDR2 YYNGEE. The full variable domain, completed using reference TRBV9 and TRBJ1-6, is DSGVTQTPKHLITATGQRVTLRCSPRSGDLSVYWYQQSLDQGLQFLIQYYNGEERAKGNILERFSAQQFPDLHSELNLSSLELGDSALYFCASSVAQGWNSPLHFGNGTRLTVT.

The rearrangement joins TRBV7-9 to TRBJ1-2, with 8 bases identical to TRBD1. Germline CDR1 SEHNR, CDR2 FQNEAQ (reference sequence). The junction had 5 bases not matched to a gene; V was cut back by 5 bases and J by 6 bases. The CDR3 is made up of 13 amino acids. The CDR3 reads CASSRQGMDGYTF. As DNA, the CDR3 is TGTGCCAGCAGCCGACAGGGGATGGATGGCTACACCTTC.

The CDR3 protein is CASGQSYGYTF. CDR3 nucleotides: TGTGCCAGCGGACAGTCCTATGGCTACACCTTC. This rearrangement joins TRBV2 to TRBJ1-2, with D maybe TRBD1 (6 bases). Trimming took 8 bases from V and 4 from J, leaving 8 bases between them. The germline CDR1 and CDR2 sequences are SNHLY and FYNNEI. The CDR3 runs to 11 residues.

The rearrangement links TRBV29-1 to TRBJ2-5, with D possibly TRBD1 on 6 matching bases. Near its end, the DNA agrees better with TRBJ2-7, so the J call may be wrong. CDR1 is SQVTM, CDR2 ANQGSEA, per germline. The CDR3 runs to 13 residues. As DNA, the CDR3 is TGCAGCGTCAGAGGCAGGGGAGCCTACGAGCAGTACTTC. This sequence encodes CSVRGRGAYEQYF.

The V gene is TRBV18, the J gene TRBJ2-2; D is unclear. V gave up 3 bases and J gave up 4 bases, with 12 bases separating them. The length of the CDR3 is 15 residues. Germline CDR1 and CDR2: KGHSH and LQKENI. CDR3 in DNA: TGTGCCAGCTCACCGTCGAGCCGCCCCACCGGGGAGCTGTTTTTT. This sequence encodes CASSPSSRPTGELFF.

This chain uses TRBV7-8 with TRBJ2-7; TRBD2 matches at 8 bases. The CDR3 is made up of 14 amino acids. V dropped 5 bases and J dropped 1; count of bases not matched to a gene: 4. Germline CDR1 SGHVS, CDR2 FQNEAQ. The CDR3 DNA reads TGTGCCAGCAGCCCCCGCGGGGGGTCCTACGAGCAGTACTTC. It is translated as CASSPRGGSYEQYF.

The chain carries TRBV15 and TRBJ1-1, with 10 bases matching TRBD1. J gave up 0 bases and V 6 bases, and 7 bases lay outside the gene matches. Germline CDR1 and CDR2: LNHNV and YYDKDF (reference sequence). The CDR3 runs to 16 residues. The DNA of the CDR3 is TGTGCCACCAGATTCGGGGACAGGGGTTTGAACACTGAAGCTTTCTTT. This gives the protein CATRFGDRGLNTEAFF.

The gene calls are TRBV11-2 and TRBJ2-5; the D is unclear. V dropped 1 base and J dropped 1 base, with 7 bases sitting between them. The CDR3 is 14 residues long. Germline values: CDR1 SGHAT, CDR2 FQNNGV. The chain's CDR3 is CASSLGAGQETQYF. DNA of the CDR3: TGTGCCAGCAGCTTAGGGGCAGGCCAAGAGACCCAGTACTTC.

This clone was seen only a few times. The chain combines TRBV28 with TRBJ1-3; 7 bases map to TRBD1. The CDR3 runs 14 residues. The V and J ends lost 5 bases and 6 bases, in that order; junction bases with no gene match: 7. Germline V gives CDR1 MDHEN, CDR2 SYDVKM. The CDR3 coding sequence is TGTGCCAGCAGTGCCTGGGGACAGCAAAACACCATATATTTT. Its protein is CASSAWGQQNTIYF.

The chain links TRBV29-1 to TRBJ2-3; 9 nucleotides match TRBD2. Trimming took 4 bases from V and 2 from J; bases not matched to a gene: 7. From germline, CDR1 is SQVTM and CDR2 ANQGSEA. The CDR3 extends over 15 amino acids. The CDR3 DNA reads as TGCAGCGTTGGATCTACTAGCGGGTCCACAGATACGCAGTATTTT. It translates to CSVGSTSGSTDTQYF.

This chain uses TRBV5-6 with TRBJ2-2; 7 bases map to TRBD1. This CDR3 has 17 residues. V lost 1 base to trimming and J lost 2 bases; unmatched junction nucleotides: 8. The germline gives CDR1 SGHDT, CDR2 YYEEEE. The CDR3 region is CASSLPDDRENTGELFF. DNA for the CDR3: TGTGCCAGCAGCTTGCCGGATGACAGGGAAAACACCGGGGAGCTGTTTTTT. Together with reference TRBV5-6 and TRBJ2-2, the CDR3 gives the full variable domain: DAGVTQSPTHLIKTRGQQVTLRCSPKSGHDTVSWYQQALGQGPQFIFQYYEEEERQRGNFPDRFSGHQFPNYSSELNVNALLLGDSALYLCASSLPDDRENTGELFFGEGSRLTVL.